These 7 T cell receptor beta chains came from one sample sequenced in a study of shared clonotypes between healthy human individuals. Naive CD8 cells, CD45RO-negative and positively selected for CCR7, excluded terminally differentiated effector memory CD45RA+ cells. The assay was immunoSEQ multiplex PCR, and TCRdb's table has in-frame clones only and misses some. The sample yields some 800,000 clones, about 91% seen once. The sample comprised naive CD8+ T cells sorted from blood. These receptors were taken from a man aged 25-40 years in good health.

The rearrangement uses TRBV25-1 and TRBJ2-5, with D possibly matching TRBD1 (6 bases). V was clipped by 0 bases and J by 1 base, with 18 bases between them. Germline assignment: CDR1 MGHDK and CDR2 SYGVNS. The CDR3 totals 18 residues. Here the CDR3 reads CASSEYLGIQGPQETQYF. DNA for the CDR3: TGTGCCAGCAGTGAATACCTGGGGATACAGGGCCCCCAAGAGACCCAGTACTTC.

This chain links TRBV29-1 with TRBJ2-3; TRBD2 matches 9 bases. Unmatched junction bases numbered 14, after V lost 7 bases and J lost 0 bases. The V gene's germline CDR1 is SQVTM and CDR2 ANQGSEA. CDR3 length: 17 residues. The CDR3 nucleotides are TGCAGCGCAGCGGGGGGAGAGGACTCCCCAAGCACAGATACGCAGTATTTT. Translated, it gives CSAAGGEDSPSTDTQYF.

V and J are TRBV5-1 and TRBJ2-1, with a possible D match to TRBD2 (5 bases). Germline lookup yields CDR1 SGHRS and CDR2 YFSETQ. V lost 4 bases to trimming and J lost 0 bases, with 11 bases between them. This CDR3 comprises 15 residues. The CDR3 region is CASSPDFSSYNEQFF. Here the CDR3 DNA reads TGCGCCAGCAGCCCGGACTTCTCCTCCTACAATGAGCAGTTCTTC.

The chain joins TRBV19 to TRBJ1-5; the D is unclear. V was pared by 3 bases and J by 0 bases, with 9 bases between. The CDR3 runs to 15 residues. Germline CDR1 LNHDA, CDR2 SQIVND (reference sequence). CDR3 sequence reads: CASSIWVSSNQPQHF. The CDR3 nucleotides read TGTGCCAGTAGTATCTGGGTATCTAGCAATCAGCCCCAGCATTTT.

The chain joins TRBV7-9 to TRBJ2-7, with 11 bases aligning to TRBD2. There are 14 residues in the CDR3. V dropped 3 bases and J dropped 6; count of bases not matched to a gene: 4. CDR1 is SEHNR, CDR2 FQNEAQ, per germline (reference sequence). DNA of the CDR3: TGTGCCAGCAGCTTGTCTCTAGCGGGAGGCGAGCAGTACTTC. Encoded protein: CASSLSLAGGEQYF.

The genes are TRBV7-9 and TRBJ1-2; no reliable D call. The germline V gene encodes CDR1 SEHNR and CDR2 FQNEAQ (reference sequence). CDR3 size: 16 residues. V shed 4 bases and J shed 3 bases, with 18 bases lying between them. The DNA for the CDR3 is TGTGCCAGCAGCTCGAGCGAGGGTCTGGCTTACTATGGCTACACCTTC. Residues: CASSSSEGLAYYGYTF.

The chain couples TRBV15 to TRBJ2-2; a possible D gene is TRBD1 (5 bases). Deletions cut 3 bases from V and 1 base from J, with 9 bases between. The germline gives CDR1 LNHNV, CDR2 YYDKDF (reference sequence). The CDR3 length is 15 residues. This CDR3 reads CATSSRQWNTGELFF. The CDR3, as DNA: TGTGCCACCAGCAGTAGACAGTGGAACACCGGGGAGCTGTTTTTT.